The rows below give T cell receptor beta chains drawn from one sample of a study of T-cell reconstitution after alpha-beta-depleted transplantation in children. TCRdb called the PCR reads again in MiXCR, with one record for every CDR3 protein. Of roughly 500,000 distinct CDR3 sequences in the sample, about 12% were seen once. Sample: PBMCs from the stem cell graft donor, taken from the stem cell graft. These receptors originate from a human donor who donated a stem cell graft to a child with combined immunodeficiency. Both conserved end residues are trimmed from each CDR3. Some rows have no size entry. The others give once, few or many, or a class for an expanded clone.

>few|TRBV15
ATSSGTGILEQY
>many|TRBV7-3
ASSLRTSGATDTQY
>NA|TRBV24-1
ATSVTPGSRLQNEQF
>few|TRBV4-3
ASSQDQAGGLPDEQF
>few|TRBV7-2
ASSLAESLLAERYEQY
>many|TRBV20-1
SALRDTKNIQY
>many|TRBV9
ASRTIMDTGELF
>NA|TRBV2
ASSAGLNSNQPQH
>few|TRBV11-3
ASSASLASGELF
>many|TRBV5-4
ASSLGGSGRENEQF
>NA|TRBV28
ASSLQGAAEQY
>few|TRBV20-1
SARDQGGYSNQPQH
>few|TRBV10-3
ATRSSNQPQH
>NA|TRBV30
AWMKGRREKLF
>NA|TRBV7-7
ASSLDGASGRETQY
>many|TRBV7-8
ASSLVRGNTGELF
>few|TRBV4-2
ASSQPGQGLGYGYT
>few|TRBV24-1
ATSEGVVNEKLF
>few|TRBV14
ASSHSREQFPD
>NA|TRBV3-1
ASSQAGEEKLF
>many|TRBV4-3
ASSQDWGEGSKEKLF
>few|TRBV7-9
ASSPRGGGSYEQY
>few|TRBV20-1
SARNLGPGTSNEQF
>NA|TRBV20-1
SVIPQGRRAQY
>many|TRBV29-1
SVGAGSSYNEQF
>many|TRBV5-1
ASSSGTSGFAYEQY
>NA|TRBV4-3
ASSQGIAGAFTDTQY
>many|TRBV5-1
ASTSSGGNIQY
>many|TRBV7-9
ASSLGEEKF
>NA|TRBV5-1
ASSVSGGAFYEQF
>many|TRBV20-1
SARGGGLDTQY
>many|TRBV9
ASSVEWTGGVHGEQF
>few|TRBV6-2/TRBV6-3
ASSYGRSGNTIY
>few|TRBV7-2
ASSLPESYEQY
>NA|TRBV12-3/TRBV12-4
ASSARTGEKLNTQY
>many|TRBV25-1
ASSPLLGQNEKLF
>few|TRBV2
ASRLETGNYGYT